These 4 T cell receptor beta chains share one sample of origin, sequenced in a study of cytomegalovirus exposure and HLA in healthy donors. PCR involved 60 Vbeta and 13 Jbeta primers. Data came from immunoSEQ multiplex PCR; TCRdb stores just in-frame clones and leaves some out. Among about 57,000 clones listed, approximately 79% were seen once. The sample taken for sequencing was PBMCs. The receptor set was obtained from a woman aged 25 to 45 in good health and CMV-seronegative.

This sequence joins TRBV29-1 and TRBJ1-3; 8 nucleotides agree with TRBD1. V shed 4 bases, J shed 3 bases, and the junction held 11 bases outside the gene matches. The CDR3 runs to 16 residues. Germline V CDR1 and CDR2: SQVTM, ANQGSEA. The CDR3 DNA reads TGCAGCGTTGGAGTACAGGGGGAGCTATTTGGAAACACCATATATTTT. It specifies CSVGVQGELFGNTIYF.

The V call is TRBV5-4, the J call TRBJ2-7; D ambiguous. Germline V gene lookup returns CDR1 SGHNT and CDR2 YYREEE (reference sequence). The CDR3 is 16 amino acids. V lost 0 bases to trimming and J lost 0 bases, with 13 bases between them. The CDR3 region is CASSLGQSTASYEQYF. The CDR3 region has the DNA TGTGCCAGCAGCTTGGGGCAGTCCACCGCCTCCTACGAGCAGTACTTC.

This clone was seen only once. The chain joins TRBV11-2 to TRBJ1-1; 7 bases agree with TRBD1. The CDR3 length is 18 residues. The V gene's germline CDR1 is SGHAT and CDR2 FQNNGV. J gave up 0 bases and V 3 bases, and 13 bases lay outside the gene matches. The CDR3 protein is CASSLSYSRDSVNTEAFF. In DNA, the CDR3 is TGTGCCAGCAGCTTGTCCTATAGCCGGGACAGTGTGAACACTGAAGCTTTCTTT.

This clone was observed a handful of times. The genes are TRBV12-5 and TRBJ2-4; the D is unclear. In germline, CDR1 is LGHNT, CDR2 FRNRAP. Trimming shortened V by 2 bases and J by 0 bases, and 20 bases separated the two germline ends. The length of the CDR3 is 19 residues. Here the CDR3 DNA reads TGTGCTAGTGGTTTGTCATGGGCTCAGAGTGCGCTAGCCAAAAACATTCAGTACTTC. It yields the protein CASGLSWAQSALAKNIQYF.